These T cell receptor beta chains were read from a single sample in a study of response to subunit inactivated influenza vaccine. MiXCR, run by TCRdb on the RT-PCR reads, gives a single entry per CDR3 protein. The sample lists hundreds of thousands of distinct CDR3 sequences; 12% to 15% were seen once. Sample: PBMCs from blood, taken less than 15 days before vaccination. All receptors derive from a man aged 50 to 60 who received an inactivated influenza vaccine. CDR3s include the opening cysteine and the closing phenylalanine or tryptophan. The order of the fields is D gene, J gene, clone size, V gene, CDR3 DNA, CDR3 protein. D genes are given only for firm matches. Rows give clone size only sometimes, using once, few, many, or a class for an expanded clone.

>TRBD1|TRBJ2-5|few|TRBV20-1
TGCAGTGCTAGAGCCGGGACAGGGAGCCAAGAGACCCAGTACTTC
CSARAGTGSQETQYF
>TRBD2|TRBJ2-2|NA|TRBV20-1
TGCAGTGCTAGTGGGCGGGGGGCCACCGGGGAGCTGTTTTTT
CSASGRGATGELFF
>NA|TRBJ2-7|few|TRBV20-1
TGCAGTGCCCTAACCACCTACGAGCAGTACTTC
CSALTTYEQYF
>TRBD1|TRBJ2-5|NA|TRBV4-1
TGCGCCAGCAGCCAGCCGGGACAGGGGGCGAAGACCCAGTACTTC
CASSQPGQGAKTQYF
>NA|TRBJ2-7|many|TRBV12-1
TGTGCCAGCAGCTTTGGTTTGTACGAGCAGTACTTC
CASSFGLYEQYF
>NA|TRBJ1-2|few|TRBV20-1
TGCAGTGCTAGAGCTCCGCCGGATGGCTACACCTTC
CSARAPPDGYTF
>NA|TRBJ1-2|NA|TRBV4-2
TGTGCCAGCAGCCACCCTGAAGCTAACTATGGCTACACCTTC
CASSHPEANYGYTF
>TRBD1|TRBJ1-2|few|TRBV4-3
TGCGCCAGCAGCCAAAATGAGGGGGCGCATCCGTCTGGCTACACCTTC
CASSQNEGAHPSGYTF
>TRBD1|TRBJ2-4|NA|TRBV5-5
TGTGCCAGCAGCTTCAGTGGGGACAGCAAAAACATTCAGTACTTC
CASSFSGDSKNIQYF
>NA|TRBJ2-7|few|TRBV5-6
TGTGCCAGCAGCTTTGGCAGATCTACCTACGAGCAGTACTTC
CASSFGRSTYEQYF
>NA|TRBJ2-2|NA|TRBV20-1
TGCAGTGCTAGAGATTACGAGACCACCGGGGAGCTGTTTTTT
CSARDYETTGELFF
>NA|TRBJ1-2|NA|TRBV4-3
TGCGCCAGCAGCCAAGAAGGGTGGACATCTATCTATGGCTACACCTTC
CASSQEGWTSIYGYTF
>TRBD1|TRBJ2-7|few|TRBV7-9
TGTGCCAGCAGCTTGGGACAGGGGAGAAAGTACTTC
CASSLGQGRKYF
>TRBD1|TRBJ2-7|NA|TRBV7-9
TGTGCCAGCAGCCGGGACAGGGGGCACTACGAGCAGTACTTC
CASSRDRGHYEQYF
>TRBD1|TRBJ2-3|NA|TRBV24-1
TGTGCCACCAGTGATCCCACACTAGACAGGGGGCAGTATTTT
CATSDPTLDRGQYF
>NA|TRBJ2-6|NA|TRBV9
TGTGCCAGCAGTAACCCCCTAGGTAGCGGAACTTCTGGGGCCAACGTCCTGACTTTC
CASSNPLGSGTSGANVLTF
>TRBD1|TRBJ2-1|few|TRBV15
TGTGCCACCAGCAGAGATACGGGACAGGGGTTAAAGGGGAATGAGCAGTTCTTC
CATSRDTGQGLKGNEQFF
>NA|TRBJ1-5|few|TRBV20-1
TGCAGTGCTAGATTATCAGGGGATAGCAATCAGCCCCAGCATTTT
CSARLSGDSNQPQHF
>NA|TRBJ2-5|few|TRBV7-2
TGTGCCAGCAGCTTAGCAGGCAGTACCCAAGAGACCCAGTACTTC
CASSLAGSTQETQYF
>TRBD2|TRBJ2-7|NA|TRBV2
TGTGCCAGCAGTGAATCTCCGGGACTATTGTACGAGCAGTACTTC
CASSESPGLLYEQYF
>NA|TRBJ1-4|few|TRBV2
TGTGCCAGCAGTGAAGGGGGAGATGAAAAACTGTTTTTT
CASSEGGDEKLFF
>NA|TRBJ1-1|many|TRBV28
TGTGCCAGCAGCACGGCGGGACTTCCGAACACTGAAGCTTTCTTT
CASSTAGLPNTEAFF
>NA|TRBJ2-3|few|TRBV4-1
TGCGCCAGCAGCCAAGATCCCCTCGGCCAGTCCCTGGATACGCAGTATTTT
CASSQDPLGQSLDTQYF
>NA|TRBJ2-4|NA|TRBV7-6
TGTGCCAGCAGCTTAGCGGACGTACGATTAGCCAAAAACATTCAGTACTTC
CASSLADVRLAKNIQYF
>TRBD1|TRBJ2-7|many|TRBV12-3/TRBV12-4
TGTGCCAGCAGTCGACAGGGGCCGTACGAGCAGTACTTC
CASSRQGPYEQYF
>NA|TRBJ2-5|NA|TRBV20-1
TGCAGTGCTAGAGAACCCAGCTTGCAGACCCAGTACTTC
CSAREPSLQTQYF
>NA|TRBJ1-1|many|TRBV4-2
TGTGCCAGTATGCGGGACACTGAAGCTTTCTTT
CASMRDTEAFF
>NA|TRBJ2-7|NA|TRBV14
TGTGCCAGCAGCCAAAACAAGTTCTACGAGCAGTACTTC
CASSQNKFYEQYF
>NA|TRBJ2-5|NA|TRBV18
TGTGCCAGCTCACCGGGACATGGGACCGAAGAGACCCAGTACTTC
CASSPGHGTEETQYF
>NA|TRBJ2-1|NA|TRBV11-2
TGTGCCAGCAGCTTAGTGGGGCTACTAGGTAGCTCCTACAATGAGCAGTTCTTC
CASSLVGLLGSSYNEQFF
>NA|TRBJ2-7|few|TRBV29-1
TGCAGCGTTGAAGAAGGTCTCACCTCGGGCGAGCAGTACTTC
CSVEEGLTSGEQYF
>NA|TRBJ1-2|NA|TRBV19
TGTGCCAGTAGTATATCCCAGGGACACAAAGGCGGCTACACCTTC
CASSISQGHKGGYTF
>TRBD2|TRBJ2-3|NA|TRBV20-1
TGCAGTGCTGCCACTAGCGGGAGAGGGGGTAGCACAGATACGCAGTATTTT
CSAATSGRGGSTDTQYF
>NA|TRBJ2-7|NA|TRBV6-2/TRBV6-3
TGTGCCAGCAGTTCGTTCGGTAGACAGAGCTCCTACGAGCAGTACTTC
CASSSFGRQSSYEQYF
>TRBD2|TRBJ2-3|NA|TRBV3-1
TGTGCCAGCAGCCAATACGCGGGAGGGGGCACAGATACGCAGTATTTT
CASSQYAGGGTDTQYF
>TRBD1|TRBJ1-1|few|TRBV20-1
TGCAGTGCTAGAGATGGACAGGGGGTACCCCTCAAGACTGAAGCTTTCTTT
CSARDGQGVPLKTEAFF
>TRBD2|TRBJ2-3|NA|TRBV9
TGTGCCAGCAGCCCGAACCCCCTGGGCGGGAGTGGGAATACGCAGTATTTT
CASSPNPLGGSGNTQYF
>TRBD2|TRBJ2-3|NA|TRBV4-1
TGCGCCAGCAGCCTCACCTCCGGACTAGCGGGGGAGAAGGATACGCAGTATTTT
CASSLTSGLAGEKDTQYF
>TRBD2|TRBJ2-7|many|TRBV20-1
TGCAGTGCTAGAGTGAGCGGGAGTGTGAAGCAGTACTTC
CSARVSGSVKQYF